This T cell receptor (beta chain) was recorded in a study of radiotherapy plus CTLA-4 blockade in lung cancer. Trimming stripped 2 bases from V and 0 bases from J, with 5 bases between. The CDR3 has 14 amino acids. CDR1 and CDR2 from the germline V gene are SGHRS and YFSETQ. Some clones are missing from TCRdb's copy, which holds only in-frame ones; the method was immunoSEQ multiplex PCR. The sample has roughly 48,000 clones, 70% to 80% seen once. This chain connects TRBV5-1 to TRBJ2-2; no definite D call. Source: peripheral blood, taken from a patient treated with radiotherapy plus ipilimumab. The receptor was derived from a human donor with non-small cell lung cancer who had stable disease on radiotherapy plus ipilimumab. The CDR3 loop is CASSFAANTGELFF. In DNA form, the CDR3 reads TGCGCCAGCAGCTTCGCAGCGAACACCGGGGAGCTGTTTTTT. Using reference TRBV5-1 and TRBJ2-2 for the parts outside the CDR3, the full variable domain is KAGVTQTPRYLIKTRGQQVTLSCSPISGHRSVSWYQQTPGQGLQFLFEYFSETQRNKGNFPGRFSGRQFSNSRSEMNVSTLELGDSALYLCASSFAANTGELFFGEGSRLTVL.